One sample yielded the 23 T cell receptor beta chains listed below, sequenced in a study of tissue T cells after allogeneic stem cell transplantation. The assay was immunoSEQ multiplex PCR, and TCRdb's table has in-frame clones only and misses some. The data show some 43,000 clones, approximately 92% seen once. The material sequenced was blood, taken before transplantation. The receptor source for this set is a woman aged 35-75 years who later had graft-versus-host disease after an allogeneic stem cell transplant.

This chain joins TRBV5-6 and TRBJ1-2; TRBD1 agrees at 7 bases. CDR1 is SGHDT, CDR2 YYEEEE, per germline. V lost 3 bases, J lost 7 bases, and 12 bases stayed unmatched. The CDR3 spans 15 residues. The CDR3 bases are TGTGCCAGCAGCTCCCGGCACAGGGGCTCCTCTGGCTACACCTTC. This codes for CASSSRHRGSSGYTF.

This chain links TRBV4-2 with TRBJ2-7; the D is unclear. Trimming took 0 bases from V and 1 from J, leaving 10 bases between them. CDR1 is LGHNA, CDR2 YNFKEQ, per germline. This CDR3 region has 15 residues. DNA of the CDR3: TGTGCCAGCAGCCAAGACCAGGACGGTTCCTACGAGCAGTACTTC. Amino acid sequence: CASSQDQDGSYEQYF.

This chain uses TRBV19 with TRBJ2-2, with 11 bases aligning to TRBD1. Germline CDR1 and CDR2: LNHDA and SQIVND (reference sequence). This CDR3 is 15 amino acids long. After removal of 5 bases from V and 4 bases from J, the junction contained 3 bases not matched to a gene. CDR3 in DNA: TGTGCCAGTAGTTGGGGGACAGGGGGCACCGGGGAGCTGTTTTTT. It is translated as CASSWGTGGTGELFF.

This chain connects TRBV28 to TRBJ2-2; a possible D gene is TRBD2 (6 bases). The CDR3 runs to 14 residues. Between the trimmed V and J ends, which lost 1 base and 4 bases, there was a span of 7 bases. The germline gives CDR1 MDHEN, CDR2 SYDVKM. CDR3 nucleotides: TGTGCCAGCAGTTTATCGGGAGCCACCGGGGAGCTGTTTTTT. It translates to CASSLSGATGELFF. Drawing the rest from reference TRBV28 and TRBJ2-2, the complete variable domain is DVKVTQSSRYLVKRTGEKVFLECVQDMDHENMFWYRQDPGLGLRLIYFSYDVKMKEKGDIPEGYSVSREKKERFSLILESASTNQTSMYLCASSLSGATGELFFGEGSRLTVL.

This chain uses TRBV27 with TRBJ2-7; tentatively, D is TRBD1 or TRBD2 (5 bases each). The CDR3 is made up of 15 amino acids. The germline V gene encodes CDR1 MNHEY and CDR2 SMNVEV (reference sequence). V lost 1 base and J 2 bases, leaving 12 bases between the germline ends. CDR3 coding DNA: TGTGCCAGCAGTTTATACGGGGCCATCACCTACGAGCAGTACTTC. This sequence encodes CASSLYGAITYEQYF.

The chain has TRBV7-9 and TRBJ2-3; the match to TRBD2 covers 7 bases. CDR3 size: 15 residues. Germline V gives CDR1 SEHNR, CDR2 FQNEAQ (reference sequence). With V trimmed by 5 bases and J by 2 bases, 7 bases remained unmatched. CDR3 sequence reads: CASSLTSAFTDTQYF. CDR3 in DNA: TGTGCCAGCAGCCTCACTAGCGCCTTCACAGATACGCAGTATTTT.

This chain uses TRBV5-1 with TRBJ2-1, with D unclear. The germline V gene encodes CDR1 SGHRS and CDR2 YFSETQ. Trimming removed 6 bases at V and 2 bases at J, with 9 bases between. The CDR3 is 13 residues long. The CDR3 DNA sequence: TGCGCCAGCAACGGTCCTACCTACAATGAGCAGTTCTTC. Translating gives CASNGPTYNEQFF.

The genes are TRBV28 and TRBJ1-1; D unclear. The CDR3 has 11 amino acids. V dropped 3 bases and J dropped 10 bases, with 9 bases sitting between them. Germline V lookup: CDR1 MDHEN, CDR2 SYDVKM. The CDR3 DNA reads TGTGCCAGCAGTTTCGCGGAGAGAGCTTTCTTT. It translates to CASSFAERAFF. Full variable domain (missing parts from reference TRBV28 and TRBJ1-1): DVKVTQSSRYLVKRTGEKVFLECVQDMDHENMFWYRQDPGLGLRLIYFSYDVKMKEKGDIPEGYSVSREKKERFSLILESASTNQTSMYLCASSFAERAFFGQGTRLTVV.

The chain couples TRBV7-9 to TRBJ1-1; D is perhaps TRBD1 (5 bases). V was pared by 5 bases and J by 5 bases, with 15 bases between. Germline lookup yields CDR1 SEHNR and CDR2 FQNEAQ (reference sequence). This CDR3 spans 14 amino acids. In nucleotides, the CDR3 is TGTGCCAGCAGCCCTAGGGACTCAGCAACTGAAGCTTTCTTT. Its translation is CASSPRDSATEAFF.

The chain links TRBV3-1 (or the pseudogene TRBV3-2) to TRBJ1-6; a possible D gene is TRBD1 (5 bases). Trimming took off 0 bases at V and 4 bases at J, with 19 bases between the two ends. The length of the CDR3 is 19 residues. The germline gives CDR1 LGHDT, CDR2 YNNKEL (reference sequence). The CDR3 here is CASSQERWERGEYNSPLHF. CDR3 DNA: TGTGCCAGCAGCCAAGAGAGGTGGGAGAGGGGAGAATATAATTCACCCCTCCACTTT.

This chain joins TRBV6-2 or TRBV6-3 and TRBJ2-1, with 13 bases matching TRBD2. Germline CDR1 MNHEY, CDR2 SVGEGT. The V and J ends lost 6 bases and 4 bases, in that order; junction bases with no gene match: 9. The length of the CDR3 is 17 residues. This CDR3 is CASSPSWTSGRYNEQFF. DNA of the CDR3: TGTGCCAGCAGCCCTTCTTGGACTAGCGGGAGATACAATGAGCAGTTCTTC.

The DNA of the CDR3 is TGTGCCAGTCGACGGATCGATAGCAATCAGCCCCAGCATTTT. This sequence encodes CASRRIDSNQPQHF. The chain couples TRBV19 to TRBJ1-5; no definite D call. The CDR3 runs to 14 residues. The germline CDR1 and CDR2 sequences are LNHDA and SQIVND (reference sequence). The V and J ends lost 8 bases and 0 bases respectively, with 11 bases between them.

For the CDR3, the DNA is TGTGCCAGCAGTTTCGGACTAGCGGGAATCAATGAGCAGTTCTTC. Translation gives CASSFGLAGINEQFF. The chain carries TRBV27 and TRBJ2-1; 12 bases agree with TRBD2. Germline trimming cut 3 bases from V and 6 bases from J; bases unmatched to any gene: 3. The germline V gene has CDR1 MNHEY and CDR2 SMNVEV (reference sequence). The CDR3 totals 15 residues.

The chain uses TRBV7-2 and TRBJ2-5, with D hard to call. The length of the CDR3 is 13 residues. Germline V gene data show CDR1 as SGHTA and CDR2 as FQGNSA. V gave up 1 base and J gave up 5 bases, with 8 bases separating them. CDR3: CASSLGLVETQYF. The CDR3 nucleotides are TGTGCCAGCAGCTTAGGGTTAGTTGAGACCCAGTACTTC.

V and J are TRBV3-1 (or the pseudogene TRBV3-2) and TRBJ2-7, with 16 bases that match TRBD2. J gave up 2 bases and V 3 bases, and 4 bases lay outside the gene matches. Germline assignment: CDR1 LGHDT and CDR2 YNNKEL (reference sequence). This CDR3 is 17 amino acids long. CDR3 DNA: TGTGCCAGCAGCCAGGGGACTAGCGGGAGGGCCCCCTACGAGCAGTACTTC. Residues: CASSQGTSGRAPYEQYF.

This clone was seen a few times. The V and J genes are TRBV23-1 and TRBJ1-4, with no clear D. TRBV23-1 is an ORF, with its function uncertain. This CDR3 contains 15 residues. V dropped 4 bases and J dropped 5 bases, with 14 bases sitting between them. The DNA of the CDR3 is TGCGCCAGCAGTCCAAAATCCGAGGGAAATGAAAAACTGTTTTTT. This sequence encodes CASSPKSEGNEKLFF.

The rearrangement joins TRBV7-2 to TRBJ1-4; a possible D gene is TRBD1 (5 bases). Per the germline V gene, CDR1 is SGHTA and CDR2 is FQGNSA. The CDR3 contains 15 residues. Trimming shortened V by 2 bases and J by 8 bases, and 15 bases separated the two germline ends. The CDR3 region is CASSLQGGDREKLFF. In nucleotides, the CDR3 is TGTGCCAGCAGCTTACAGGGCGGGGATCGGGAAAAACTGTTTTTT.

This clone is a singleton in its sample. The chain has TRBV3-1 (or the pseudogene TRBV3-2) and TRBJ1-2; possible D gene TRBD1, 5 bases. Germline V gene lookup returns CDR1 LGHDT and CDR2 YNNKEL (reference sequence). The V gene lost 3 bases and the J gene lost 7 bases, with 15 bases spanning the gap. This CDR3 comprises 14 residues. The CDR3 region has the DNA TGTGCCAGCAGCCAGAAGGTAGGGGTTTTTGGCTACACCTTC. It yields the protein CASSQKVGVFGYTF.

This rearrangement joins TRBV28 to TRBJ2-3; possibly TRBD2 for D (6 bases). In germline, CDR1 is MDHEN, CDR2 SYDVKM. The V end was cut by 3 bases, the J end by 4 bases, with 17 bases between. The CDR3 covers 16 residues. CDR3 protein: CASSFGGLGGADTQYF. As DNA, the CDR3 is TGTGCCAGCAGTTTCGGAGGTCTGGGAGGTGCAGATACGCAGTATTTT.

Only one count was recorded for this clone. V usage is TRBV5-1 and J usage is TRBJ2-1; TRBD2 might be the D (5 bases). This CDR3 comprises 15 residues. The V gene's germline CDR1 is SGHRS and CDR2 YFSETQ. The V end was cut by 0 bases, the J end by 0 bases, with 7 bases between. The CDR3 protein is CASSLVGSSYNEQFF. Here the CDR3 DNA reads TGCGCCAGCAGCTTGGTGGGGAGCTCCTACAATGAGCAGTTCTTC. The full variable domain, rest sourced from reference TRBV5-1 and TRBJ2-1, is KAGVTQTPRYLIKTRGQQVTLSCSPISGHRSVSWYQQTPGQGLQFLFEYFSETQRNKGNFPGRFSGRQFSNSRSEMNVSTLELGDSALYLCASSLVGSSYNEQFFGPGTRLTVL.

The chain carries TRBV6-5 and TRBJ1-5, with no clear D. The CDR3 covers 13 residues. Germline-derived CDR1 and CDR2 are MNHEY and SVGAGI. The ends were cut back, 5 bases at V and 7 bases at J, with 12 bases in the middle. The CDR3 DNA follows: TGTGCCAGCAGTCCACGGGGAGGGCAGCCCCAGCATTTT. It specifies CASSPRGGQPQHF.

The chain's CDR3 is CASRLGQYYQETQYF. DNA of the CDR3: TGTGCCTCCCGCCTGGGGCAGTACTACCAAGAGACCCAGTACTTC. This rearrangement joins TRBV28 to TRBJ2-5, with a possible D match to TRBD1 (5 bases). There are 15 residues in the CDR3. The V gene lost 11 bases and the J gene lost 0 bases, with 19 bases spanning the gap. CDR1 is MDHEN, CDR2 SYDVKM, per germline. Drawing the rest from reference TRBV28 and TRBJ2-5, the complete variable domain is DVKVTQSSRYLVKRTGEKVFLECVQDMDHENMFWYRQDPGLGLRLIYFSYDVKMKEKGDIPEGYSVSREKKERFSLILESASTNQTSMYLCASRLGQYYQETQYFGPGTRLLVL.

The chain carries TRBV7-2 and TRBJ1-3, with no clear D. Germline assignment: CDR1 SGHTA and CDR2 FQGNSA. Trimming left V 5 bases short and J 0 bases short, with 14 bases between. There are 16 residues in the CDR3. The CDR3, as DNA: TGTGCCAGCAGCCCTATGTCGACCTTCTCTGGAAACACCATATATTTT. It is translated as CASSPMSTFSGNTIYF.